The 18 T cell receptor beta chains below come from one sample, sequenced in a study of beta chain features in type 1 diabetes. As every portion of the isolated RNA was reverse transcribed, the sequencing read expressed TCRB transcripts. Libraries were prepared by immunoSEQ multiplex PCR; TCRdb keeps only in-frame clonotypes and omits some of them. Here the sample spans 900,000 or so clones, roughly 17% being singletons. The sequenced sample consisted of naive CD4+ T cells from blood. These receptor sequences come from a woman aged 18 to 35 in good health.

This clone was detected only a few times. The rearrangement joins TRBV28 to TRBJ2-3, with D perhaps TRBD2 (6 bases). V lost 6 bases, J lost 3 bases, and 13 bases lay in between. From germline, CDR1 is MDHEN and CDR2 SYDVKM. This CDR3 has 14 amino acids. The DNA for the CDR3 is TGTGCCAGCAGCTGGCGGGGCAGAACAGATACGCAGTATTTT. Amino acid sequence: CASSWRGRTDTQYF.

This clone was seen more than once but under ten times. This chain joins TRBV6-4 and TRBJ1-5; D remains ambiguous. In germline, CDR1 is MRHNA, CDR2 SNTAGT. The CDR3 covers 15 residues. V was shortened by 4 bases and J by 1 base, with 11 bases between the two germline ends. Here the CDR3 DNA reads TGTGCCAGCAGTGCAGAGGACTTAAGCAATCAGCCCCAGCATTTT. It yields the protein CASSAEDLSNQPQHF.

This clone was recorded a few times. J is TRBJ2-5 and V is TRBV28; tentative D call: TRBD1 (6 bases). Germline loops: CDR1 MDHEN, CDR2 SYDVKM. The CDR3 covers 12 residues. Trimming removed 5 bases at V and 5 bases at J, with 9 bases between. CDR3 protein: CASSTGSETQYF. The CDR3 DNA follows: TGTGCCAGCAGTACAGGGTCCGAGACCCAGTACTTC.

This sequence joins TRBV19 and TRBJ2-5; D is tentatively TRBD1 or TRBD2 (6 bases each). V lost 4 bases and J lost 4, with 16 bases in between. This CDR3 spans 15 amino acids. Germline values: CDR1 LNHDA, CDR2 SQIVND (reference sequence). The CDR3 region has the DNA TGTGCCAGTAGTACGGGGACCGGAGGGGGAGAGACCCAGTACTTC. Protein product: CASSTGTGGGETQYF.

The chain employs TRBV28 and TRBJ1-2; 8 bases are shared with TRBD1. CDR1 and CDR2 (germline): MDHEN, SYDVKM. The CDR3 loop spans 13 amino acids. With 6 bases clipped from V and 6 bases from J, the junction kept 6 bases outside the gene matches. Here the CDR3 reads CASRVQGGHGYTF. The CDR3 DNA follows: TGTGCCAGCAGGGTACAGGGGGGACATGGCTACACCTTC.

There are a few counts of this clone. The V gene is TRBV9, the J gene TRBJ2-1, with D possibly being TRBD1 or TRBD2 (5 bases each). CDR1 and CDR2 from the germline V gene are SGDLS and YYNGEE. V shed 4 bases and J shed 3 bases, with 17 bases lying between them. This CDR3 spans 16 amino acids. The DNA for the CDR3 is TGTGCCAGCAGCAAAAATCCCGGGACGGACTACAATGAGCAGTTCTTC. Translation: CASSKNPGTDYNEQFF.

This clone has just a few counts. The J gene is TRBJ2-1, the V gene TRBV10-3, with D possibly TRBD1 on 6 matching bases. This CDR3 has 13 residues. CDR1 and CDR2 from the germline V gene are ENHRY and SYGVKD. Trimming removed 5 bases from V and 9 bases from J, with 14 bases in between. The CDR3 sequence: CAISNTQQGEQFF. Here the CDR3 DNA reads TGTGCCATCAGTAATACACAACAGGGTGAGCAGTTCTTC.

The genes are TRBV4-3 and TRBJ1-4; D unresolved. In germline, CDR1 is LGHNA, CDR2 YSLEER. The CDR3 consists of 15 residues. With 0 bases removed from V and 5 bases from J, the gap between germline ends came to 10 bases. CDR3 sequence: CASSQDGLTNEKLFF. The CDR3 DNA reads as TGCGCCAGCAGCCAAGACGGATTAACGAATGAAAAACTGTTTTTT.

This chain links TRBV10-3 with TRBJ2-5; the match to TRBD1 covers 8 bases. The CDR3 has 13 residues. Germline CDR1 reads ENHRY; CDR2 reads SYGVKD. After removal of 4 bases from V and 5 bases from J, the junction contained 3 bases not matched to a gene. The CDR3 nucleotides read TGTGCCATCAGTGTTCAGGGGGCGGAGACCCAGTACTTC. This gives the protein CAISVQGAETQYF.

The gene calls are TRBV7-9 and TRBJ2-1, with 11 bases aligning to TRBD2. Germline V CDR1 and CDR2: SEHNR, FQNEAQ (reference sequence). Trimming at V came to 5 bases and at J to 10 bases, leaving 19 bases not matched to a gene. The CDR3 consists of 18 residues. CDR3 in DNA: TGTGCCAGCAGCCCCCGTGGGGAGGGTAGCGGGAGGGCCCGCGAGCAGTTCTTC. Its protein is CASSPRGEGSGRAREQFF.

The chain uses TRBV28 and TRBJ2-7, with 12 nucleotides matching TRBD2. Germline-derived CDR1 and CDR2 are MDHEN and SYDVKM. The CDR3 is made up of 14 amino acids. Germline trimming cut 3 bases from V and 3 bases from J; bases unmatched to any gene: 0. CDR3: CASSLGLAGYEQYF. The DNA for the CDR3 is TGTGCCAGCAGTTTGGGACTAGCGGGCTACGAGCAGTACTTC.

This chain uses TRBV19 with TRBJ2-3; unclear D gene. This CDR3 is built from 15 residues. CDR1 and CDR2 from the germline V gene are LNHDA and SQIVND (reference sequence). The germline V and J ends were trimmed by 0 bases and 2 bases, with 9 bases remaining between them. DNA for the CDR3: TGTGCCAGTAGTATAGAGGCGGATTCCACAGATACGCAGTATTTT. Its translation: CASSIEADSTDTQYF.

The rearrangement links TRBV11-3 to TRBJ2-2, with 10 positions matching TRBD2. There are 16 residues in the CDR3. Germline CDR1 is SGHNT and CDR2 is YENEEA. Trimming cost V 5 bases and J 4 bases; bases outside gene matches: 7. This CDR3 is CASSPLAGALTGELFF. CDR3 bases: TGTGCCAGCAGCCCGCTAGCGGGAGCCCTCACCGGGGAGCTGTTTTTT.

This rearrangement joins TRBV9 to TRBJ2-1; 16 bases agree with TRBD2. V lost 4 bases to trimming and J lost 2 bases; unmatched junction nucleotides: 9. The CDR3 length is 19 residues. The germline V gene has CDR1 SGDLS and CDR2 YYNGEE. CDR3 sequence (DNA): TGTGCCAGCAGCTCCAGATCGGGACTAGCGGGAGGGGCCTACAATGAGCAGTTCTTC. Translation gives CASSSRSGLAGGAYNEQFF. Based on the CDR3 plus reference TRBV9 and TRBJ2-1, the full variable domain is DSGVTQTPKHLITATGQRVTLRCSPRSGDLSVYWYQQSLDQGLQFLIQYYNGEERAKGNILERFSAQQFPDLHSELNLSSLELGDSALYFCASSSRSGLAGGAYNEQFFGPGTRLTVL.

This clone was recorded a few times. The CDR3 reads CASRPDRVSNQPQHF. DNA for the CDR3: TGTGCCAGTAGACCGGACAGGGTAAGCAATCAGCCCCAGCATTTT. The chain links TRBV19 to TRBJ1-5, with 8 nucleotides matching TRBD1. The trim removed 6 bases at V and 1 base at J, leaving 5 bases unmatched. CDR1 is LNHDA and CDR2 is SQIVND in the germline V gene (reference sequence). CDR3 length: 15 residues.

V usage is TRBV9 and J usage is TRBJ2-3, with D possibly matching TRBD1 (6 bases). The germline V gene has CDR1 SGDLS and CDR2 YYNGEE. Trimming cost V 3 bases and J 2 bases, with 10 bases left between them. CDR3 size: 14 residues. The CDR3 DNA follows: TGTGCCAGCAGCGCCCAGGGGTTCACAGATACGCAGTATTTT. Protein sequence: CASSAQGFTDTQYF.

This rearrangement joins TRBV6-6 to TRBJ2-1; possibly TRBD2 for D (5 bases). The CDR3 covers 14 residues. CDR1 and CDR2 from the germline V gene are MNHNY and SVGAGI (reference sequence). With 7 bases removed from V and 2 bases from J, the gap between germline ends came to 12 bases. The CDR3 region is CASNPGLAYNEQFF. The DNA of the CDR3 is TGTGCCAGCAATCCTGGACTGGCCTACAATGAGCAGTTCTTC.

To note about this clone: Given a much more abundant clone one base away, this may be a read error. The J gene is TRBJ1-1, the V gene TRBV4-3, with D hard to call. In germline, CDR1 is LGHNA, CDR2 YSLEER. The length of the CDR3 is 13 residues. V was shortened by 5 bases and J by 1 base, with 8 bases between the two germline ends. This chain's CDR3 is CASSLGRNTEAFF. CDR3 nucleotide sequence: TGCGCCAGCAGCTTGGGCAGGAACACTGAAGCTTTCTTT.